These T cell receptor beta chains were read from a single sample in a study of CD8 T cells in ankylosing spondylitis. Via MiXCR, TCRdb re-called the 5' RACE reads, giving one row per CDR3 protein. Among some 800,000 distinct CDR3 sequences, 12% were seen once, and the ten largest hold approximately 0.46%. The specimen was blood, either unsorted or a sorted T cell fraction (not recorded which). Receptor source: a male donor with ankylosing spondylitis. Both conserved end residues are part of each CDR3. A D gene is named only where the DNA matches it firmly. Some rows mark clone size as missing; the rest say once, few, many or name a class of expanded clone.

NA	TRBJ2-7	TRBV7-2	few	TGTGCCGGGGGTGGGGGGGCGCGGGACGAGCAGTACTTC	CAGGGGARDEQYF
TRBD1	TRBJ1-1	TRBV20-1	NA	TGCAGTGCTAGAGGGGACAGGGGGCTTTTGGGTGAAGCTTTCTTT	CSARGDRGLLGEAFF
TRBD2	TRBJ2-3	TRBV20-1	many	TGCAGTGCTAGAGAGCGGGAGTCGGGCACAGATACGCAGTATTTT	CSARERESGTDTQYF
TRBD1	TRBJ2-3	TRBV10-3	few	TGTGCCATCGGGCAAGGACAGGGGGTTTTCACAGATACGCAGTATTTT	CAIGQGQGVFTDTQYF
NA	TRBJ2-2	TRBV5-1	NA	TGCGCCAGCAGCTTAGACTACCTGGGGACCGGGGAGCTGTTTTTT	CASSLDYLGTGELFF
NA	TRBJ1-1	TRBV15	NA	TGTGCCACCAGCAGAGATCTTTCGGGAAAAGCTTTCTTT	CATSRDLSGKAFF
NA	TRBJ2-1	TRBV30	once	TGTGCCTGGACCACGGGGCGTTCCTACAATGAGCAGTTCTTC	CAWTTGRSYNEQFF
NA	TRBJ2-1	TRBV4-1	many	TGCGCCAGCAGTCGGCCCATAATAGGGCGGGTACACAATGAGCAGTTCTTC	CASSRPIIGRVHNEQFF
NA	TRBJ1-4	TRBV7-2	NA	TGTGCCAGCAGCTTAGCAGGCGCCGAGGGGGAAAAACTGTTTTTT	CASSLAGAEGEKLFF
TRBD2	TRBJ2-3	TRBV28	many	TGTGCCAGCAGTTTAGCTGCGGGGGGGCAGTATTTT	CASSLAAGGQYF
NA	TRBJ1-1	TRBV29-1	many	TGCAGCGTCAGAGAACAGGGACTGGGCACTGAAGCTTTCTTT	CSVREQGLGTEAFF
TRBD1	TRBJ2-7	TRBV28	NA	TGTGCCAGCAATTTGGGACAGGGTGTGTACGAGCAGTACTTC	CASNLGQGVYEQYF
TRBD2	TRBJ2-2	TRBV7-8	NA	TGTGCCAGCAGCCCCGGCGGCGGGAGCGGGCTGTTTTTT	CASSPGGGSGLFF
TRBD1	TRBJ1-3	TRBV12-3/TRBV12-4	few	TGTGCCAGCACTCCGGACAGGGGTGGCTCTGGAAACACCATATATTTT	CASTPDRGGSGNTIYF
NA	TRBJ1-4	TRBV6-1	NA	TGTGCCAGCAGTGAGGTCAGTTTGGAAAAACTGTTTTTT	CASSEVSLEKLFF
NA	TRBJ2-3	TRBV5-6	few	TGTGCCAGCAGCCCGACGACGGAACGGTCAGAGTATTTT	CASSPTTERSEYF
NA	TRBJ2-3	TRBV20-1	many	TGCAGTGCCCCGGGATTCACAGATACGCAGTATTTT	CSAPGFTDTQYF
TRBD1	TRBJ2-5	TRBV7-2	NA	TGTGCCAGCAGCTCCCGACAGGGTGGGCGAGAGACCCAGTACTTC	CASSSRQGGRETQYF
NA	TRBJ2-6	TRBV6-6	few	TGTGCCAGCAATCGTGGAGCCAACGTCCTGACTTTC	CASNRGANVLTF
NA	TRBJ2-1	TRBV5-1	many	TGCGCCAGCGGTCTCCCTGGGGGCTACAATGAGCAGTTCTTC	CASGLPGGYNEQFF
NA	TRBJ2-7	TRBV11-2	NA	TGTGCCAGCAGCTTAGATGTATGGAGCTCCTACGAGCAGTACTTC	CASSLDVWSSYEQYF
NA	TRBJ1-1	TRBV4-3	few	TGCGCCAGCAGCCAAGATGAGGTGAACACTGAAGCTTTCTTT	CASSQDEVNTEAFF
TRBD1	TRBJ2-7	TRBV20-1	NA	TGCAGTGCTGGAAGAAGGGACAGGAGCGAGCAGTACTTC	CSAGRRDRSEQYF
NA	TRBJ2-6	TRBV25-1	many	TGTGCCAGCAGTGAATATGGGGCCAACGTCCTGACTTTC	CASSEYGANVLTF
TRBD1	TRBJ2-3	TRBV6-1	NA	TGTGCCAGCAGACCGCTGGACAGGTCTATTAGCACAGATACGCAGTATTTT	CASRPLDRSISTDTQYF
TRBD2	TRBJ2-2	TRBV20-1	few	TGCAGTGCTAGGCCGGGAGGGCCGACCGGGGAGCTGTTTTTT	CSARPGGPTGELFF
NA	TRBJ2-7	TRBV20-1	few	TGCAGTGCCATCAATATCCAGGGGAGCTCCTACGAGCAGTACTTC	CSAINIQGSSYEQYF
TRBD1	TRBJ1-5	TRBV9	NA	TGTGCCAGCAGCGTACCGGGACAGGGTCGAAGCAATCAGCCCCAGCATTTT	CASSVPGQGRSNQPQHF